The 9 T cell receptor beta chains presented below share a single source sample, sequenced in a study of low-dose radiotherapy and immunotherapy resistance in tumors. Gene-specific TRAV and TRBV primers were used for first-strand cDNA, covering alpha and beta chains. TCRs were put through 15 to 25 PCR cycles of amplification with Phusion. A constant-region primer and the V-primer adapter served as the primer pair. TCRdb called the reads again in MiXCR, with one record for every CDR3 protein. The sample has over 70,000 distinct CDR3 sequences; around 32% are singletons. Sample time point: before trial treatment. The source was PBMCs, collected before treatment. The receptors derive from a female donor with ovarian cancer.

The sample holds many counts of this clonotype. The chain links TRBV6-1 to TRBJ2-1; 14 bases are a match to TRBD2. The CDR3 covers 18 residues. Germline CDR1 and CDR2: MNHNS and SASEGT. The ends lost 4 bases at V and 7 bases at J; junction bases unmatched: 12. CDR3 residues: CASSVRLAGGPLSNEQFF. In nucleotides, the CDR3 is TGTGCCAGCAGTGTGAGACTAGCGGGAGGGCCCTTGTCTAATGAGCAGTTCTTC.

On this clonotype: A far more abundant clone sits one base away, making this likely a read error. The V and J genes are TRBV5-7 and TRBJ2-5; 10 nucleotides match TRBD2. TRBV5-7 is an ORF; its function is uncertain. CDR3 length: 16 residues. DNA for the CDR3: TGTGCCGGCAGCCCGGGACTAGCGTATTCCCAAGAGACCCAGTACTTC. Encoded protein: CAGSPGLAYSQETQYF.

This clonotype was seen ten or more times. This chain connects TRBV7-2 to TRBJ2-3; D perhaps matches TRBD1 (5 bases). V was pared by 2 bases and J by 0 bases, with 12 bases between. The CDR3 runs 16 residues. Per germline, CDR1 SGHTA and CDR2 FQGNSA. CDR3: CASSLRRGSSTDTQYF. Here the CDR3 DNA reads TGTGCCAGCAGCTTACGTAGGGGCTCTAGCACAGATACGCAGTATTTT.

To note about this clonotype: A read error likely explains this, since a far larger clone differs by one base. CDR3 sequence (DNA): TGTGCCAGCAGCCGGGGGACTAGGAGCTACGAGCAGTTCTTC. It specifies CASSRGTRSYEQFF. The J gene is TRBJ2-1, the V gene TRBV6-6; TRBD2 agrees at 8 bases. Germline V lookup: CDR1 MNHNY, CDR2 SVGAGI (reference sequence). This CDR3 comprises 14 residues. The J segment lost 10 bases and the V segment lost 6 bases, leaving 11 bases of the junction unmatched.

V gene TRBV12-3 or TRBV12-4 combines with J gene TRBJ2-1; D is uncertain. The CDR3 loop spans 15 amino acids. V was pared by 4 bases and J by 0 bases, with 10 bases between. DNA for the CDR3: TGTGCCAGCAGTTCGACTCTCAGCTCCTACAATGAGCAGTTCTTC. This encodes CASSSTLSSYNEQFF.

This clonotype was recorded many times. CDR3 residues: CASSSLQAPYEQYF. DNA for the CDR3: TGTGCCAGCAGCTCCCTCCAGGCCCCATACGAGCAGTACTTC. The gene calls are TRBV7-6 and TRBJ2-7; D remains unclear. Trimming removed 4 bases at V and 4 bases at J, with 14 bases between. The CDR3 has 14 residues. CDR1 and CDR2 (germline): SGHVS, FNYEAQ.

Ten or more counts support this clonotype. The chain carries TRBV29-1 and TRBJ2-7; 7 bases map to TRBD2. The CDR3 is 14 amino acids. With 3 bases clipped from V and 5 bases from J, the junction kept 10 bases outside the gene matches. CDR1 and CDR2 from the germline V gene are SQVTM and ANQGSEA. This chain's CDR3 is CSVDGAGDVHEQYF. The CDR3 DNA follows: TGCAGCGTTGACGGGGCGGGAGATGTACACGAGCAGTACTTC.

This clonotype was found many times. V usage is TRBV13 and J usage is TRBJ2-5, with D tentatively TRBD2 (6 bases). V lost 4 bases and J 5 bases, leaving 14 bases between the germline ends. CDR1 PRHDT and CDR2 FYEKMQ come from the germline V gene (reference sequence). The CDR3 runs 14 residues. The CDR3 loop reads CASSWDLREETQYF. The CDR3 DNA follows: TGTGCCAGCAGCTGGGACTTACGGGAGGAGACCCAGTACTTC.

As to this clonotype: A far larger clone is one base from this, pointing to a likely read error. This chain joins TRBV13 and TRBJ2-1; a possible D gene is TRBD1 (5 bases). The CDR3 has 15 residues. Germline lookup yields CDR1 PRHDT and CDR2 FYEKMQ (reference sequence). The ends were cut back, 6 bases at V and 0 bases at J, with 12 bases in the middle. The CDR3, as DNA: TGTGCCAGCAGTGAGAAGGGGAACTCCTACAATGAGCAGTTCTTC. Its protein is CASSEKGNSYNEQFF.